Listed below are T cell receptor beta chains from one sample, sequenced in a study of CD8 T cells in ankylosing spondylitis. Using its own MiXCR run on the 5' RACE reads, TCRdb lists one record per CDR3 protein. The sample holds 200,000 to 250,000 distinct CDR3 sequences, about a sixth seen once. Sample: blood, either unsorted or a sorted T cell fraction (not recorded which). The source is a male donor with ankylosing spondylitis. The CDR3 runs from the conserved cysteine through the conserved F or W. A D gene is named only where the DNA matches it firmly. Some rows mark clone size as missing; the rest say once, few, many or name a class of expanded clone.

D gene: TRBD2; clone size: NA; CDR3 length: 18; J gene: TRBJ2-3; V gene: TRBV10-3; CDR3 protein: CARSQTSGNEWSTDTQYF; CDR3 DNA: TGTGCCCGCAGTCAGACTAGCGGCAACGAGTGGAGCACAGATACGCAGTATTTT
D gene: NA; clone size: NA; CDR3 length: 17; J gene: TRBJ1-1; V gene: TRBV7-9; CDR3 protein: CASSLAPGGGRNTEAFF; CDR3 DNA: TGTGCCAGCAGCTTAGCTCCGGGGGGGGGCAGGAACACTGAAGCTTTCTTT
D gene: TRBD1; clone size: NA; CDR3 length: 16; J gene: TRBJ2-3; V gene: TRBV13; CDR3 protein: CASSFTGTGSTDTQYF; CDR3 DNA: TGTGCCAGCAGCTTCACCGGGACAGGTAGCACAGATACGCAGTATTTT
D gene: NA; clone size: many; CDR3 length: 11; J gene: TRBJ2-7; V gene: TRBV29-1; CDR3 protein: CSVHSGYEQYF; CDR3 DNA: TGCAGCGTGCACAGCGGGTACGAGCAGTACTTC
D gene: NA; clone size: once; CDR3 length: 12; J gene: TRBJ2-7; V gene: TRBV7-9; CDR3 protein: CASSAVEHEQYF; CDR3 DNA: TGTGCCAGCAGCGCCGTCGAGCACGAGCAGTACTTC
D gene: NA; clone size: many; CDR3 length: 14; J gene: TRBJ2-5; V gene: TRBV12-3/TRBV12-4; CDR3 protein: CASSLLGERETQYF; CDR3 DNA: TGTGCCAGCAGTTTATTAGGGGAACGAGAGACCCAGTACTTC
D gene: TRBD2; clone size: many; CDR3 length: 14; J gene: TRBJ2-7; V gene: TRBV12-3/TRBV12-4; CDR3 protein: CASSRTSGEYEQYF; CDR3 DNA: TGTGCCAGCAGCCGGACTAGCGGGGAGTACGAGCAGTACTTC
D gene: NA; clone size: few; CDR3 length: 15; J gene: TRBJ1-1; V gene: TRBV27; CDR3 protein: CASSFGAGLNTEAFF; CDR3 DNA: TGTGCCAGCAGTTTTGGGGCAGGACTGAACACTGAAGCTTTCTTT
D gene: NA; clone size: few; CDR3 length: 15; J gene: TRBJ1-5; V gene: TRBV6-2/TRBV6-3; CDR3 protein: CASSYGAGQNQPQHF; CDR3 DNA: TGTGCCAGCAGTTACGGGGCAGGGCAGAATCAGCCCCAGCATTTT
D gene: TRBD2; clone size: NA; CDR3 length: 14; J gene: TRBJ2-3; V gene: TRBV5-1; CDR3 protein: CASSLYAGGYTQYF; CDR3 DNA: TGCGCCAGCAGCTTGTACGCGGGAGGGTATACGCAGTATTTT
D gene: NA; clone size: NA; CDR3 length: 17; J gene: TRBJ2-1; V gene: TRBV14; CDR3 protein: CASSQDTGISSVDEQFF; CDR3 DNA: TGTGCCAGCAGCCAAGATACAGGAATTAGTTCCGTCGATGAGCAGTTCTTC
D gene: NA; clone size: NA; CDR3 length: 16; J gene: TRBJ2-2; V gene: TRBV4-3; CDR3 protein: CASSHHGVADTGELFF; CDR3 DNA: TGCGCCAGCAGCCATCATGGGGTAGCGGACACCGGGGAGCTGTTTTTT
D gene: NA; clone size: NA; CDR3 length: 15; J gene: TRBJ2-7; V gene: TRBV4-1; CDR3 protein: CASSQGAGLPYEQYF; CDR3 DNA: TGCGCCAGCAGCCAAGGTGCTGGACTACCCTACGAGCAGTACTTC
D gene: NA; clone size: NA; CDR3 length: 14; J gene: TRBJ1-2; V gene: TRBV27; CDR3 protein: CASSPTESNYGYTF; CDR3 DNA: TGTGCCAGCAGTCCGACAGAGAGTAACTATGGCTACACCTTC